Listed below are T cell receptor beta chains from one sample, sequenced in a study of blood T cell repertoires in COVID-19. Generated by immunoSEQ multiplex PCR, the TCRdb table keeps only in-frame clones and is missing some. The profile shows hundreds of thousands of clones, over 75% of them singletons. Material: PBMCs or T cells enriched from blood (not recorded which). Receptor source: a young woman who had been exposed to COVID-19. Both conserved end residues are part of each CDR3. D genes are given only for firm matches. Clone size is given for some rows only: seen once, a few or many times, or a class if the clone is expanded.

d_call j_call clone_size v_call cdr3_aa cdr3_nt
TRBD2 TRBJ2-7 . TRBV6-5 CASSYGRGAYEQYF TGTGCCAGCAGTTACGGGAGGGGAGCCTACGAGCAGTACTTC
TRBD2 TRBJ2-1 . TRBV9 CASSVAGLAGPPGEQFF TGTGCCAGCAGCGTAGCGGGCCTAGCGGGACCTCCGGGAGAGCAGTTCTTC
. TRBJ2-1 . TRBV10-1 CASSDPEGFNNEQFF TGCGCCAGCAGTGACCCGGAGGGTTTCAACAATGAGCAGTTCTTC
TRBD1 TRBJ1-2 . TRBV19 CASSIGGQGSLLNYGYTF TGTGCCAGTAGTATCGGGGGACAGGGGTCCCTCCTTAACTATGGCTACACCTTC
. TRBJ1-5 . TRBV6-2/TRBV6-3 CASSYGGKDQPQHF TGTGCCAGCAGTTACGGCGGGAAAGATCAGCCCCAGCATTTT
. TRBJ2-2 . TRBV28 CASSLGASNTGELFF TGTGCCAGCAGTTTGGGGGCTTCGAACACCGGGGAGCTGTTTTTT
. TRBJ1-4 . TRBV13 CASSLSSRNEKLFF TGTGCCAGCAGCTTATCTAGTCGAAATGAAAAACTGTTTTTT
TRBD2 TRBJ2-3 . TRBV19 CASSTTGGQDTQYF TGTGCCAGTAGTACAACGGGAGGGCAGGATACGCAGTATTTT
TRBD2 TRBJ2-1 . TRBV10-1 CASSNPPGLAGKSSYNEQFF TGCGCCAGCAGTAACCCTCCGGGACTAGCGGGAAAGAGCTCCTACAATGAGCAGTTCTTC
. TRBJ2-5 . TRBV6-5 CASSYSSVPETQYF TGTGCCAGCAGTTACTCTAGCGTACCAGAGACCCAGTACTTC
TRBD2 TRBJ2-1 . TRBV29-1 CSVELADSYNEQFF TGCAGCGTTGAACTAGCGGACTCCTACAATGAGCAGTTCTTC
. TRBJ2-2 . TRBV18 CASSALHLARLDTGELFF TGTGCCAGCTCTGCGCTGCATCTAGCTCGTTTGGACACCGGGGAGCTGTTTTTT
. TRBJ2-7 . TRBV19 CASSMWRDSYEQYF TGTGCCAGTAGTATGTGGCGGGACTCCTACGAGCAGTACTTC
. TRBJ2-2 . TRBV5-1 CASSPRTSGELFF TGCGCCAGCAGCCCAAGGACAAGTGGGGAGCTGTTTTTT
. TRBJ2-1 . TRBV15 CATSMTGENNEQFF TGTGCCACCAGCATGACGGGAGAGAACAATGAGCAGTTCTTC
TRBD2 TRBJ2-3 . TRBV2 CASSGQRGAGDTQYF TGTGCCAGCAGTGGTCAGCGGGGGGCTGGGGATACGCAGTATTTT
TRBD2 TRBJ2-2 . TRBV15 CATQVGGVVTGELFF TGTGCCACCCAGGTTGGGGGGGTTGTCACCGGGGAGCTGTTTTTT
. TRBJ1-5 . TRBV10-1 CASSEGRGQPQHF TGCGCCAGCAGTGAGGGCAGGGGTCAGCCCCAGCATTTT
TRBD2 TRBJ2-1 once TRBV2 CASKDGAAGAPEQFF TGTGCCAGCAAAGATGGAGCAGCGGGAGCCCCTGAGCAGTTCTTC
. TRBJ2-3 . TRBV15 CATSRDLMRGASTDTQYF TGTGCCACCAGCAGAGATTTAATGAGAGGCGCGAGCACAGATACGCAGTATTTT
. TRBJ1-1 . TRBV28 CASSLMHTAEAFF TGTGCCAGCAGTTTAATGCACACCGCTGAAGCTTTCTTT
TRBD2 TRBJ2-1 . TRBV11-2 CASSRTTSGRTNEQFF TGTGCCAGCAGCAGAACGACTAGCGGGCGGACCAATGAGCAGTTCTTC
. TRBJ2-7 . TRBV11-2 CASSLSQGGEQYF TGTGCCAGCAGCCTTAGCCAGGGGGGCGAGCAGTACTTC
. TRBJ2-7 . TRBV28 CASFKTGLPSGEQYF TGTGCCAGCTTTAAAACTGGACTGCCCTCGGGCGAGCAGTACTTC
TRBD2 TRBJ2-7 . TRBV19 CASSASSGGYYEQYF TGTGCCAGTAGTGCTTCTAGCGGGGGATACTACGAGCAGTACTTC
. TRBJ2-5 . TRBV21-1 CASSKEKPSTGKWETQYF TGTGCCAGCAGCAAAGAGAAGCCCTCGACAGGGAAATGGGAGACCCAGTACTTC
. TRBJ2-7 once TRBV3-1/TRBV3-2 CASSQRASVYEQYF TGTGCCAGCAGCCAACGGGCTAGCGTCTACGAGCAGTACTTC
TRBD2 TRBJ2-7 . TRBV3-1/TRBV3-2 CASSQEILAGTSYEQYF TGTGCCAGCAGCCAAGAGATCCTAGCGGGGACATCCTACGAGCAGTACTTC
. TRBJ1-2 . TRBV9 CASSVAGRANYGYTF TGTGCCAGCAGCGTAGCAGGCAGGGCCAACTATGGCTACACCTTC
. TRBJ1-4 . TRBV28 CALQGRGPYGTNEKLFF TGTGCCCTCCAGGGCAGGGGCCCCTACGGAACTAATGAAAAACTGTTTTTT
. TRBJ1-2 . TRBV7-9 CASRLAGLGGYTF TGTGCCAGCAGACTAGCGGGGTTAGGGGGCTACACCTTC